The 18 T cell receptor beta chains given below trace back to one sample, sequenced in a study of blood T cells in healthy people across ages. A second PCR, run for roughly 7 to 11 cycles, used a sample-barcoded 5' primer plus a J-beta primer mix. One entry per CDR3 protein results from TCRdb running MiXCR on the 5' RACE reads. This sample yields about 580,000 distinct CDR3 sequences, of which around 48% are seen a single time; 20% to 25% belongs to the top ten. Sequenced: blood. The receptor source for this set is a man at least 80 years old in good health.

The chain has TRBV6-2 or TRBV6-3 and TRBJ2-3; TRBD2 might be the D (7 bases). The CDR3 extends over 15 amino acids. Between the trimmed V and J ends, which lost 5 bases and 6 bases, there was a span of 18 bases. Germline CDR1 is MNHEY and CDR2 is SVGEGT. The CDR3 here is CASSRGGGHGDTQYF. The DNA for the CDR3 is TGTGCCAGCAGTAGGGGAGGGGGTCATGGTGATACGCAGTATTTT.

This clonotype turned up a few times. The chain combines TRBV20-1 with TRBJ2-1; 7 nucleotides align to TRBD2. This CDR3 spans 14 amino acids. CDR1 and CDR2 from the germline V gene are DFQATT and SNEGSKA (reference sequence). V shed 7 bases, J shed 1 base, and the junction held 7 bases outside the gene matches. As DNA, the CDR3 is TGCAGTGGCGAGGGCGGGAGTTCCTACAATGAGCAGTTCTTC. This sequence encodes CSGEGGSSYNEQFF.

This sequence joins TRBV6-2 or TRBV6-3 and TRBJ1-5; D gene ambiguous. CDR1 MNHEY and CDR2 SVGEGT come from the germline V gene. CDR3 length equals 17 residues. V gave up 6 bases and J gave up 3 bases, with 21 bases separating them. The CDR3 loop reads CASRPDGWGSHNQPQHF. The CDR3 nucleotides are TGTGCCAGCAGACCGGACGGGTGGGGTAGTCACAATCAGCCCCAGCATTTT.

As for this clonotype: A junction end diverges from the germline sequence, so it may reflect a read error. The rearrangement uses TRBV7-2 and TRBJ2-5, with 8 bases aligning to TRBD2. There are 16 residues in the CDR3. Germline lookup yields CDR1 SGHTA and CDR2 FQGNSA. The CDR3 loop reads CASGLAGSSGYNEQYF. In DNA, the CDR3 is TGTGCCAGCGGCTTAGCCGGGTCTAGCGGGTACAATGAGCAGTACTTC.

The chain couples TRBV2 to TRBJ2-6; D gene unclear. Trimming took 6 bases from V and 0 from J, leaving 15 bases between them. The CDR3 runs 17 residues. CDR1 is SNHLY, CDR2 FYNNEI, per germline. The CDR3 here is CASRRQATFSGANVLTF. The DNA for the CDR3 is TGTGCCAGCAGACGGCAGGCCACTTTCTCTGGGGCCAACGTCCTGACTTTC.

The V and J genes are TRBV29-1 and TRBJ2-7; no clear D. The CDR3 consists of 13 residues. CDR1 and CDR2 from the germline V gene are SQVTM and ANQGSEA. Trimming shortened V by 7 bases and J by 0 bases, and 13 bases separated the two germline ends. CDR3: CSGVDGTSYEQYF. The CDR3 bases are TGCAGCGGAGTGGACGGAACCTCCTACGAGCAGTACTTC.

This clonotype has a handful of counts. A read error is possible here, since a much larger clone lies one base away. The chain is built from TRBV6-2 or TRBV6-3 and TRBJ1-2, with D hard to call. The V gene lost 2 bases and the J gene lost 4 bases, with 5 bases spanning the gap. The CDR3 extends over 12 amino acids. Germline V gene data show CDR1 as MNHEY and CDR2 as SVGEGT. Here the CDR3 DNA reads TGTGCCAGCAGTTACATCAGCTATGGCTACACCTTC. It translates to CASSYISYGYTF.

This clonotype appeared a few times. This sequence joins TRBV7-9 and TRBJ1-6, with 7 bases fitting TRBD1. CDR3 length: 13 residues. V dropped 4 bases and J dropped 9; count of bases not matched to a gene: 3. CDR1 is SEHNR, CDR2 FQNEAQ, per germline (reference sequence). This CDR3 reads CASSSTGISPLHF. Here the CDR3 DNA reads TGTGCCAGCAGCTCGACAGGGATTTCACCCCTCCACTTT.

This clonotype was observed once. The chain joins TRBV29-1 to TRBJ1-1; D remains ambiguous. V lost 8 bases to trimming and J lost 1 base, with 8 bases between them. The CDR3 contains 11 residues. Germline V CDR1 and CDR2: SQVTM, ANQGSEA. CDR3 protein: CSPYQNTEAFF. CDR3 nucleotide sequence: TGCAGCCCCTACCAGAACACTGAAGCTTTCTTT. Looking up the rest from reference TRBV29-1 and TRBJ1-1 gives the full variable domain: SAVISQKPSRDICQRGTSLTIQCQVDSQVTMMFWYRQQPGQSLTLIATANQGSEATYESGFVIDKFPISRPNLTFSTLTVSNMSPEDSSIYLCSPYQNTEAFFGQGTRLTVV.

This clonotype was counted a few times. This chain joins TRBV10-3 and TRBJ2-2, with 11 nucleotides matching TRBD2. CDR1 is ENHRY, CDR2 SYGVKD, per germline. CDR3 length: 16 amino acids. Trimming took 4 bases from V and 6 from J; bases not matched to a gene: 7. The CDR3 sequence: CAISVSGTSGAGELFF. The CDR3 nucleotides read TGTGCCATCAGTGTCTCCGGGACTAGCGGCGCCGGGGAGCTGTTTTTT.

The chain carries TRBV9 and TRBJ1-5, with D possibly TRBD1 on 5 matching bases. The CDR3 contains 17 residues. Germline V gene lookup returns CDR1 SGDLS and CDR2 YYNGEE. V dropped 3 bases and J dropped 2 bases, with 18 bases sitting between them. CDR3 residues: CASSGGAAALGNQPQHF. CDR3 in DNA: TGTGCCAGCAGCGGAGGGGCAGCCGCTTTAGGCAATCAGCCCCAGCATTTT.

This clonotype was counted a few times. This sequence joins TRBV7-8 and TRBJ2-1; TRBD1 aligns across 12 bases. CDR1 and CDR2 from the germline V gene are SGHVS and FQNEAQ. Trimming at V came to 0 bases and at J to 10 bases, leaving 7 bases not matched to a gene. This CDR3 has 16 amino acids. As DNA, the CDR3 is TGTGCCAGCAGCTTAGCGAGGGGACAGGGGGCTCGGGAGCAGTTCTTC. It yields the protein CASSLARGQGAREQFF.

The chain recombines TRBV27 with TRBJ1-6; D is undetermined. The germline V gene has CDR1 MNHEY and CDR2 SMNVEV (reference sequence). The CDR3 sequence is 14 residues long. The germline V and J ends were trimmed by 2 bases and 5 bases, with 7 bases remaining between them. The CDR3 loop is CASSLLHNNSPLHF. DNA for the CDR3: TGTGCCAGCAGTTTACTTCATAATAATTCACCCCTCCACTTT.

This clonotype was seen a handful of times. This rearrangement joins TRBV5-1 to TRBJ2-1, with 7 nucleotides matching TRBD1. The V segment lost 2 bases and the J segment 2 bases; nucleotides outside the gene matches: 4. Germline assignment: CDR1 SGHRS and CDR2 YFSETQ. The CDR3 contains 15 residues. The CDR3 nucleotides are TGCGCCAGCAGCTTCCGACAGGGCCCCTACAATGAGCAGTTCTTC. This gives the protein CASSFRQGPYNEQFF.

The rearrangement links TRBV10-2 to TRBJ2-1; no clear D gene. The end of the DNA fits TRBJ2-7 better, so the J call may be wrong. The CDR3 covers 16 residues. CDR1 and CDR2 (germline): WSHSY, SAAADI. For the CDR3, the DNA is TGCGCCAGCAAACAGAACCGCGTGAGCTCCTACAATGAGCAGTACTTC. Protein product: CASKQNRVSSYNEQYF.

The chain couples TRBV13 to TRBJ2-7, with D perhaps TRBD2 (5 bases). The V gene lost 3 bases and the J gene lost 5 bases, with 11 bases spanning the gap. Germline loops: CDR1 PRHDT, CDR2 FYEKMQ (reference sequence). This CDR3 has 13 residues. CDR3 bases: TGTGCCAGCAGCTTTAGAGGGTCCCACGAGCAGTACTTC. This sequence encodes CASSFRGSHEQYF.

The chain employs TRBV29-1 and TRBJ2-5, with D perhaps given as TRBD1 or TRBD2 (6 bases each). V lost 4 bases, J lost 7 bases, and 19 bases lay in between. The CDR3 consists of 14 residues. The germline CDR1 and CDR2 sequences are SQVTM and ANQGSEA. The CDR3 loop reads CSVAGRQAEGTQYF. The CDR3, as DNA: TGCAGCGTTGCCGGGAGACAGGCTGAAGGGACCCAGTACTTC.

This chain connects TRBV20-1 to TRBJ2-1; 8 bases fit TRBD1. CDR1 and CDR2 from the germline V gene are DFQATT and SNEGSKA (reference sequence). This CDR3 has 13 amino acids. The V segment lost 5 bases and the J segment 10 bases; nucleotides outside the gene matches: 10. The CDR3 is CSAWTGLGKEQFF. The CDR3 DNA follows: TGCAGTGCTTGGACAGGGCTGGGCAAGGAGCAGTTCTTC.